The clone carrying this TCR beta chain was seen at least ten times. The V and J ends lost 3 bases and 4 bases respectively, with 10 bases between them. The CDR3 is made up of 14 amino acids. CDR1 and CDR2 from the germline V gene are LGHDT and YNNKEL (reference sequence). As healthy controls, volunteers from a blood bank in Maryland, USA, were used. This record comes from a study of neurological immune-mediated disorders. The authors obtained over 170 million TCR-beta sequences from 15-18 subjects per sequencing run. TCRdb used MiXCR to reprocess the 5' RACE reads, holding one entry per CDR3 protein. The repertoire holds about 79,000 distinct CDR3 sequences, with less than 15% as singletons.

This TCR derives from a woman aged 45-59 years in good health. Specimen: PBMCs. This sequence joins TRBV3-1 and TRBJ1-3, with D perhaps matching TRBD1 (5 bases). CDR3 coding DNA: TGTGCCAGCAGCCACGGGACCGAAGGAAACACCATATATTTT. It yields the protein CASSHGTEGNTIYF.